Given below is one TCR beta chain in context. This specimen comes from a study of cytomegalovirus exposure and HLA in healthy donors. The PCR was carried out with 60 Vbeta primers and 13 Jbeta primers. TCRdb's table, derived via immunoSEQ multiplex PCR, lists solely in-frame clones and lacks some. Counted here are some 180,000 clones, roughly 9.4% occurring once; the ten biggest clones make up 1% to 1.5%. From germline, CDR1 is MRHNA and CDR2 SNTAGT. V was cut by 3 bases and J by 5 bases, with 10 bases left in between. There are 14 residues in the CDR3. This clonotype was obtained from a woman aged 25 to 39 in good health and CMV-seropositive. V usage is TRBV6-4 and J usage is TRBJ2-2, with D maybe TRBD2 (6 bases). The source material was PBMCs. CDR3 in amino acids: CASSDDGGTGELFF. Written as DNA, the CDR3 is TGTGCCAGCAGTGATGACGGGGGAACCGGGGAGCTGTTTTTT.